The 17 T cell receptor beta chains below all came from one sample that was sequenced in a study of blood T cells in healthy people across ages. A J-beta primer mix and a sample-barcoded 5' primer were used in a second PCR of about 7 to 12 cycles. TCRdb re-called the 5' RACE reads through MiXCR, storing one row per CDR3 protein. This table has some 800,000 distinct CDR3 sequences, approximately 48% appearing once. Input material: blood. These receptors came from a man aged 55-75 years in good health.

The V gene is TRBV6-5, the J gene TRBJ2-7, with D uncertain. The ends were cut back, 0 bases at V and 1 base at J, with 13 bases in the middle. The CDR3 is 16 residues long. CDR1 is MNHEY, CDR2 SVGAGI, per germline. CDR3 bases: TGTGCCAGCAGTTACTCGATAGGTGGCAGGTCCTACGAGCAGTACTTC. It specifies CASSYSIGGRSYEQYF.

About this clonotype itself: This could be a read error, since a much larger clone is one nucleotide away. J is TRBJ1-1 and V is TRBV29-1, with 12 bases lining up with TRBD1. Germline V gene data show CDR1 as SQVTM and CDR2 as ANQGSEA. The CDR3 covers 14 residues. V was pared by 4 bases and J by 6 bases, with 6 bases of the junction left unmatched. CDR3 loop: CSVGDGTGGPEAFF. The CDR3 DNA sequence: TGCAGCGTTGGTGACGGGACAGGGGGCCCTGAAGCTTTCTTT.

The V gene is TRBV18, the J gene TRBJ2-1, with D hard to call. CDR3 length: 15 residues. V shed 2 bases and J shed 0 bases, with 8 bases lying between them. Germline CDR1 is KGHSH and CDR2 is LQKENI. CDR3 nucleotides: TGTGCCAGCTCACCAGGGAAGGGCTCCTACAATGAGCAGTTCTTC. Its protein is CASSPGKGSYNEQFF.

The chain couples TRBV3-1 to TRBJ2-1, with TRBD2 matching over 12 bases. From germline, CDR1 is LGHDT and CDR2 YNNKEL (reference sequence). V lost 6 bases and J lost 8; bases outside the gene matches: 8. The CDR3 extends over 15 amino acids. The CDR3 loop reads CASSLAGGPMDEQFF. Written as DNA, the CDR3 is TGTGCCAGCAGTCTAGCGGGGGGGCCCATGGATGAGCAGTTCTTC.

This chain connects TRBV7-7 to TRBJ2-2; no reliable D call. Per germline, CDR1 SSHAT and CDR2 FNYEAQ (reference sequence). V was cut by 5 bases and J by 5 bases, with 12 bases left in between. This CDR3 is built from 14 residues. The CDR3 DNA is TGTGCCAGCAGCACACACAGTGAGACCGGGGAGCTGTTTTTT. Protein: CASSTHSETGELFF.

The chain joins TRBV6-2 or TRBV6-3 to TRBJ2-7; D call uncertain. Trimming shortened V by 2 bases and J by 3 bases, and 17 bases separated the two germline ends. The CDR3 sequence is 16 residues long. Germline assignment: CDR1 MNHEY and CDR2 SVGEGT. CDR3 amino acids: CASSYGSTESFYEQYF. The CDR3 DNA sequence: TGTGCCAGCAGTTACGGAAGCACGGAATCCTTCTACGAGCAGTACTTC.

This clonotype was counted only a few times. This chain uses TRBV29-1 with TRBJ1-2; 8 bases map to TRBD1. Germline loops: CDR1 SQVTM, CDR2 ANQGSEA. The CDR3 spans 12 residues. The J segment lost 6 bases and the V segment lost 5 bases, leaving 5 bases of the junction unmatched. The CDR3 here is CSVFVTGDGYTF. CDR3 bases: TGCAGCGTTTTTGTGACAGGGGATGGCTACACCTTC.

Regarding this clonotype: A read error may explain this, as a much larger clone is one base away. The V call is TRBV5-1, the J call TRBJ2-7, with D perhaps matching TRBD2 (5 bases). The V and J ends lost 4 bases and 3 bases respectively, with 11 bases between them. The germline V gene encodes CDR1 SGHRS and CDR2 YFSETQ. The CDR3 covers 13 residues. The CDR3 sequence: CASSQERNYEQYF. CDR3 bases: TGCGCCAGCAGCCAGGAGCGGAACTACGAGCAGTACTTC.

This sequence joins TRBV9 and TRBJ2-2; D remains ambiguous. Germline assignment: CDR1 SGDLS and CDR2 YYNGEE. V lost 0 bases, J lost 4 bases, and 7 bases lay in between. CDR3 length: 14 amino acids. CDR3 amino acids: CASSVAATTGELFF. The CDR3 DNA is TGTGCCAGCAGCGTAGCGGCTACCACCGGGGAGCTGTTTTTT. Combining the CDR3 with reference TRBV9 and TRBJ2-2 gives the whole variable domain DSGVTQTPKHLITATGQRVTLRCSPRSGDLSVYWYQQSLDQGLQFLIQYYNGEERAKGNILERFSAQQFPDLHSELNLSSLELGDSALYFCASSVAATTGELFFGEGSRLTVL.

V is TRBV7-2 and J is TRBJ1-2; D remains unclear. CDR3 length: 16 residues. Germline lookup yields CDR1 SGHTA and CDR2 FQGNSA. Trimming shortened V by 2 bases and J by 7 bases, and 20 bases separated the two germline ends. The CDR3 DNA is TGTGCCAGCAGCTTAATTGGTGCCGGTATGAAAGGTGGCTACACCTTC. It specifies CASSLIGAGMKGGYTF.

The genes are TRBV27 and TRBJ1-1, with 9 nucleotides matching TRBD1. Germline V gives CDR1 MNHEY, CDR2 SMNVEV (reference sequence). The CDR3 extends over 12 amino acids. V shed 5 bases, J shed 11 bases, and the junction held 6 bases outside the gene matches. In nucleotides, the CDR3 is TGTGCCAGCAGTCCCGGGACAGGGAACGCTTTCTTT. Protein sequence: CASSPGTGNAFF.

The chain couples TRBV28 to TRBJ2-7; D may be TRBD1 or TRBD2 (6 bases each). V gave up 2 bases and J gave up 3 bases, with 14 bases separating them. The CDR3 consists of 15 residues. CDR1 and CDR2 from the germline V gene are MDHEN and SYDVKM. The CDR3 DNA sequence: TGTGCCAGCAGTTTAACGGGGGCAGGAATCTACGAGCAGTACTTC. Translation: CASSLTGAGIYEQYF.

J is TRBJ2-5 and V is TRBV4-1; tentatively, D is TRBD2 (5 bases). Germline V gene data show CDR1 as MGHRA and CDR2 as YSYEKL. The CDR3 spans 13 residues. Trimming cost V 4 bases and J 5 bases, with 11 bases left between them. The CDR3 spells CASSRTLGETQYF. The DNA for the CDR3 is TGCGCCAGCAGCCGGACTCTGGGGGAGACCCAGTACTTC.

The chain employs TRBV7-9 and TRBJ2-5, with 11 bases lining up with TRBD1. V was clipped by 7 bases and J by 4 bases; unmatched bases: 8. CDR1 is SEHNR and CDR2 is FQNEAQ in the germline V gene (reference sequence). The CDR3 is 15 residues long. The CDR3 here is CASTRGTGGRETQYF. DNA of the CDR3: TGTGCCAGCACCAGGGGGACAGGGGGACGAGAGACCCAGTACTTC.

DNA for the CDR3: TGTGCCAGCAGCTGGGGGGCTATCGGCGGGGCCTACGAGCAGTACTTC. It encodes CASSWGAIGGAYEQYF. The rearrangement joins TRBV7-6 to TRBJ2-7; either TRBD1 or TRBD2 may fit D (6 bases each). This CDR3 contains 16 residues. Trimming left V 4 bases short and J 2 bases short, with 18 bases between. The germline V gene has CDR1 SGHVS and CDR2 FNYEAQ.

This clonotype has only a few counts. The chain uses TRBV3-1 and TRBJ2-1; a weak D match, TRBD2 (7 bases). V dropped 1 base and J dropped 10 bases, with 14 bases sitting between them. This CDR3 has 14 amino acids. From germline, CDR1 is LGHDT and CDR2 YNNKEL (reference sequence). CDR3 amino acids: CASSQARGAGEQFF. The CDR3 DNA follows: TGTGCCAGCAGCCAAGCTCGGGGGGCGGGCGAGCAGTTCTTC.

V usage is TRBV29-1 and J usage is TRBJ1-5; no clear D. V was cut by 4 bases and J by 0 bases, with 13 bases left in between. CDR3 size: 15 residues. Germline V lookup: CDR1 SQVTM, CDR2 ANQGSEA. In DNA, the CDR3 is TGCAGCGTTGCCGTGGGCGGAACTAGCAATCAGCCCCAGCATTTT. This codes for CSVAVGGTSNQPQHF.